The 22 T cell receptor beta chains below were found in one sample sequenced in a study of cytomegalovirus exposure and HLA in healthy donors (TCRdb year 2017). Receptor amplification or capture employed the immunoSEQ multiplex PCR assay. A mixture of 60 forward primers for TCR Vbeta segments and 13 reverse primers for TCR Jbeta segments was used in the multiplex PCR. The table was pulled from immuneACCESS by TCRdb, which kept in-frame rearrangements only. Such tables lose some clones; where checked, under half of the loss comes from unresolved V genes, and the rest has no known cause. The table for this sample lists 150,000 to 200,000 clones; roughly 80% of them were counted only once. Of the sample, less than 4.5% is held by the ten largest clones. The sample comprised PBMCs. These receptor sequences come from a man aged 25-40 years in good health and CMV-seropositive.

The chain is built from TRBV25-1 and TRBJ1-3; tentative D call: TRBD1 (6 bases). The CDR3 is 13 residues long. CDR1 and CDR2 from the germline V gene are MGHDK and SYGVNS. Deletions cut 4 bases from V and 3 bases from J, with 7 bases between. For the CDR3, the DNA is TGTGCCAGCAGTGGACAGGTTGGAAACACCATATATTTT. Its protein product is CASSGQVGNTIYF.

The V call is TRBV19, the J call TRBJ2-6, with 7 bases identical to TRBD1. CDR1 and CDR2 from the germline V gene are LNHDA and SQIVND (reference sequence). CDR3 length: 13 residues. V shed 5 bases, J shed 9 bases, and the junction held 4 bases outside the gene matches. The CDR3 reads CASSRRDSNVLTF. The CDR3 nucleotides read TGTGCCAGTAGTCGCCGGGACAGCAACGTCCTGACTTTC.

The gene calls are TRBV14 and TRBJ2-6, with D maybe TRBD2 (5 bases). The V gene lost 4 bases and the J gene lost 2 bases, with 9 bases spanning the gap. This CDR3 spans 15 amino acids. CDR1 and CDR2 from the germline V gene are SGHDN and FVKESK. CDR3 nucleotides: TGTGCCAGCAGCCGATCAGCGGCTGGGGCCAACGTCCTGACTTTC. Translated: CASSRSAAGANVLTF.

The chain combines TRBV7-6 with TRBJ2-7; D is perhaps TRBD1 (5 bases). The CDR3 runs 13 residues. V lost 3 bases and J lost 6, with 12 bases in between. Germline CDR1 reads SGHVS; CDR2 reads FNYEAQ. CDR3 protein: CASSFNDRSEQYF. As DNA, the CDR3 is TGTGCCAGCAGCTTTAATGACAGATCCGAGCAGTACTTC.

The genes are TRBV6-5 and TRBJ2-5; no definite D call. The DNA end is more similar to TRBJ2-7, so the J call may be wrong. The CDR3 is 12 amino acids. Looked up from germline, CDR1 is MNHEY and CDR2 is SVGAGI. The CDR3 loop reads CASRSTSYEQYF. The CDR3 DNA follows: TGTGCCAGCCGGAGCACCTCCTACGAGCAGTACTTC.

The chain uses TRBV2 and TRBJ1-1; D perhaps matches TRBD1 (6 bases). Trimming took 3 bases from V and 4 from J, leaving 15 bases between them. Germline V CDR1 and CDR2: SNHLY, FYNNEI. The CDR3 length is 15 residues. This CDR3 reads CASSEVWGRITEAFF. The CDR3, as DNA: TGTGCCAGCAGTGAGGTGTGGGGGCGGATCACTGAAGCTTTCTTT.

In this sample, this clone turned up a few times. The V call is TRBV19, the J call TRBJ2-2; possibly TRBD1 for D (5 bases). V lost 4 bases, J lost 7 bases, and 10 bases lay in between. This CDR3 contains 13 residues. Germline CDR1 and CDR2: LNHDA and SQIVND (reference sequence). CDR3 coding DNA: TGTGCCAGTAGTAGGGGCGCCAACGGGGAGCTGTTTTTT. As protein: CASSRGANGELFF.

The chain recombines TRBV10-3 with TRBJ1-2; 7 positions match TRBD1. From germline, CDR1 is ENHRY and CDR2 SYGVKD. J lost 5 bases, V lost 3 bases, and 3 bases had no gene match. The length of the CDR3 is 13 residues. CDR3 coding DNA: TGTGCCATCAGTGAACCACAGGGGTATGGCTACACCTTC. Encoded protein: CAISEPQGYGYTF.

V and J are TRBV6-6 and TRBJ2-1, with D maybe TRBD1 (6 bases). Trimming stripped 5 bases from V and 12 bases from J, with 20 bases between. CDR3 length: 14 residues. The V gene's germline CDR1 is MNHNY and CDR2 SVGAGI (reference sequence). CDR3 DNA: TGTGCCAGCAGTCCACCTGGACAGTCAATGAGGCAGTTCTTC. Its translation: CASSPPGQSMRQFF.

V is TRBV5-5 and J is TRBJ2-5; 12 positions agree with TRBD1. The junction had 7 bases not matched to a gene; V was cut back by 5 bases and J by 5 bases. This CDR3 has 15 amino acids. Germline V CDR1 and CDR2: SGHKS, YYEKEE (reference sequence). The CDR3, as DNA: TGTGCCAGCAGACCGCCGGGACAGGGGGCGGAGACCCAGTACTTC. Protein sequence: CASRPPGQGAETQYF. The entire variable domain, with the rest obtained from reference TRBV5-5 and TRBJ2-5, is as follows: DAGVTQSPTHLIKTRGQQVTLRCSPISGHKSVSWYQQVLGQGPQFIFQYYEKEERGRGNFPDRFSARQFPNYSSELNVNALLLGDSALYLCASRPPGQGAETQYFGPGTRLLVL.

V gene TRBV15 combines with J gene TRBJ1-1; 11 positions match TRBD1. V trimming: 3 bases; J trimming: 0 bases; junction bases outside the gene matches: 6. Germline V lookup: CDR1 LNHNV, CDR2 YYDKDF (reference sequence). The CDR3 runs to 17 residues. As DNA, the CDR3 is TGTGCCACCAGCAGGGGTAGGGACAGGGGGTTGAACACTGAAGCTTTCTTT. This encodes CATSRGRDRGLNTEAFF.

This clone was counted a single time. The CDR3 reads CASSLALDSNYGYTF. DNA of the CDR3: TGTGCCAGCAGCTTAGCGCTGGACAGTAACTATGGCTACACCTTC. The V and J genes are TRBV7-9 and TRBJ1-2; D is possibly TRBD1 (6 bases). The germline CDR1 and CDR2 sequences are SEHNR and FQNEAQ (reference sequence). Trimming shortened V by 0 bases and J by 1 base, and 9 bases separated the two germline ends. The CDR3 contains 15 residues.

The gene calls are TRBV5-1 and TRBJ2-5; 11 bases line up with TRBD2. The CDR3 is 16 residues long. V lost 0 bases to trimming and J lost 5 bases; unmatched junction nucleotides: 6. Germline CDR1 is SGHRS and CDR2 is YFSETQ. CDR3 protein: CASSLAPSGGTETQYF. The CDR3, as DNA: TGCGCCAGCAGCTTGGCCCCTAGCGGGGGGACTGAGACCCAGTACTTC.

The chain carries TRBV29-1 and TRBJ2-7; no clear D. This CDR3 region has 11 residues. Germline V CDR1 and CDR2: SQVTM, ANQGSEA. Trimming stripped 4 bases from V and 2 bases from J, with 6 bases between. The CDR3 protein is CSVGQPYEQYF. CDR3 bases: TGCAGCGTTGGACAACCCTACGAGCAGTACTTC.

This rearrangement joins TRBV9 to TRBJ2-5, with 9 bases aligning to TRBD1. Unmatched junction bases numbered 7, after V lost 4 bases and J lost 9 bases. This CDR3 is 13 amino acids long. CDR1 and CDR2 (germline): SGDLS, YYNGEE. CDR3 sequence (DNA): TGTGCCAGCAGCACAGGGACAGGGTGGGCCCAGTACTTC. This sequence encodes CASSTGTGWAQYF.

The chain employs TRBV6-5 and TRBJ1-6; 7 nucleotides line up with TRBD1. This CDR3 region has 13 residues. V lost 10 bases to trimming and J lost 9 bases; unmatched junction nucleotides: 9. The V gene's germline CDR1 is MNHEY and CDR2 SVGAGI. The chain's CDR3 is CATRQGSVSPLHF. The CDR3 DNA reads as TGTGCCACCCGACAGGGATCTGTTTCACCCCTCCACTTT.

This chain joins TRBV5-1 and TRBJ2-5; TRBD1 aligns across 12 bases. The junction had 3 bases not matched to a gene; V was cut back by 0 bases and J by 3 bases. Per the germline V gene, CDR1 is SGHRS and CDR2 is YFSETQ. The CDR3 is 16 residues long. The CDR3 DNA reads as TGCGCCAGCAGCTTGGAGGGACAGGGGGCCGAAGAGACCCAGTACTTC. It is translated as CASSLEGQGAEETQYF. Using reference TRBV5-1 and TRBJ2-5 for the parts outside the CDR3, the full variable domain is KAGVTQTPRYLIKTRGQQVTLSCSPISGHRSVSWYQQTPGQGLQFLFEYFSETQRNKGNFPGRFSGRQFSNSRSEMNVSTLELGDSALYLCASSLEGQGAEETQYFGPGTRLLVL.

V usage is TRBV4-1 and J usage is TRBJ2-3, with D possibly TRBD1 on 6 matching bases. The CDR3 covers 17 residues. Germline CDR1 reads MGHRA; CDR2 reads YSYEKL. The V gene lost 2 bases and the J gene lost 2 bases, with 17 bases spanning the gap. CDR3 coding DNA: TGCGCCAGCAGCCAACCGACAGGAGGACTTTACACAGATACGCAGTATTTT. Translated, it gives CASSQPTGGLYTDTQYF.

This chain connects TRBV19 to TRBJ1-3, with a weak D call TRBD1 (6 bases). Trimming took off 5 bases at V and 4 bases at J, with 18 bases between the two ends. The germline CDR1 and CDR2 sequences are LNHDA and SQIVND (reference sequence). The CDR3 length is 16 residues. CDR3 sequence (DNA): TGTGCCAGTAGTCAGAGGGACACGCGGATGGGAAACACCATATATTTT. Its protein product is CASSQRDTRMGNTIYF.

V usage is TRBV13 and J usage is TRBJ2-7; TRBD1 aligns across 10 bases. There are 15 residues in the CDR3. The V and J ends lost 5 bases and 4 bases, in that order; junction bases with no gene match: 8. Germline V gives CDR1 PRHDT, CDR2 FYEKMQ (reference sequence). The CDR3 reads CASSAVDRGRYEQYF. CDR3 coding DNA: TGTGCCAGCAGCGCCGTAGACAGGGGGCGATACGAGCAGTACTTC.

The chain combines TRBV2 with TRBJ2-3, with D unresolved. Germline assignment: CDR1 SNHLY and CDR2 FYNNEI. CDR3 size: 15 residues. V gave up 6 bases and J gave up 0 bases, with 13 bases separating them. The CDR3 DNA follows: TGTGCCAGCAGCCCCCCCTGGCCGAGCACAGATACGCAGTATTTT. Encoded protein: CASSPPWPSTDTQYF.

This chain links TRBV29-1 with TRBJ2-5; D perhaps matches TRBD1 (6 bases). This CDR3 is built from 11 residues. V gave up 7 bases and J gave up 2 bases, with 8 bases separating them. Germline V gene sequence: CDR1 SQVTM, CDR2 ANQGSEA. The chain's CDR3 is CSAGQQETQYF. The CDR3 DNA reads TGCAGCGCCGGACAGCAAGAGACCCAGTACTTC.